This is a list of T cell receptor beta chains from one sample in a study of T-cell memory formation after mild COVID-19. TCRdb re-called the 5' RACE reads with MiXCR, one entry per CDR3 protein. Of 140,000 or so distinct CDR3 sequences listed, about 14% are singletons. What was sequenced was PBMCs or a T cell subset sorted from them (not recorded which). The receptors were gathered from an adult woman who had mild COVID-19 (a few samples of this study predate the infection). Cell type and time point are not known. The CDR3 runs from the conserved cysteine through the conserved F or W. D genes are given only for firm matches. Clone sizes are given selectively: once, few, many, or a class where the clone is expanded.

>TRBV7-9|NA|TRBJ1-3|TRBD1
TGTGCCAGCATCACAGACAGGGTTTCGGCTGGAAACACCATATATTTT
CASITDRVSAGNTIYF
>TRBV4-3|NA|TRBJ2-1|NA
TGCGCCAGCAGCCAAGATCGACCTGCTGCGAATGAGCAGTTCTTC
CASSQDRPAANEQFF
>TRBV20-1|NA|TRBJ2-7|NA
TGCAGTGCTTCATATGGATACGAGCAGTACTTC
CSASYGYEQYF
>TRBV4-1|NA|TRBJ2-1|NA
TGCGCCAGCACGGCGGCTAGTGTAGGGAATGAGCAGTTCTTC
CASTAASVGNEQFF
>TRBV7-8|few|TRBJ2-3|NA
TGTGCCAGCAGCTCCCGGACTACCCCTAGCACAGATACGCAGTATTTT
CASSSRTTPSTDTQYF
>TRBV6-1|NA|TRBJ1-1|NA
TGTGCCAGCAGTGAATCGGGGGGGGCCCCGGACACTGAAGCTTTCTTT
CASSESGGAPDTEAFF
>TRBV13|NA|TRBJ2-3|NA
TGTGCCAGCTGGAGTCAGTCCCTTAGCACAGATACGCAGTATTTT
CASWSQSLSTDTQYF
>TRBV27|many|TRBJ2-5|TRBD2
TGTGCCAGCAGTCGTTCCCCTTGGCTAGCGGGAGGTGGGGAGACCCAGTACTTC
CASSRSPWLAGGGETQYF
>TRBV6-5|few|TRBJ2-1|TRBD2
TGTGCCAGCAGTTACTCTAGCGGGAGCTACAATGAGCAGTTCTTC
CASSYSSGSYNEQFF
>TRBV27|few|TRBJ2-7|NA
TGTGCCAGCAGGCGGGGAGGCTTGGACGAGCAGTACTTC
CASRRGGLDEQYF
>TRBV7-8|NA|TRBJ2-1|TRBD2
TGTGCCAGCAGCCCCGGGACTAGCGTCGCCTACAATGAGCAGTTCTTC
CASSPGTSVAYNEQFF
>TRBV4-3|NA|TRBJ2-3|NA
TGCGCCAGCAGCCAAACTGTGGAGAGGGTTACAGATACGCAGTATTTT
CASSQTVERVTDTQYF
>TRBV7-9|NA|TRBJ2-1|NA
TGTGCCAGCACCAACAGTTTGGTTGAGCAGTTCTTC
CASTNSLVEQFF
>TRBV7-6|many|TRBJ2-1|NA
TGTGCCAGCAGCTTAGGAGGCACAGCCTACAATGAGCAGTTCTTC
CASSLGGTAYNEQFF
>TRBV20-1|NA|TRBJ1-6|NA
TGCAGTGCTATGGGGGGGGCTTCACCCCTCCACTTT
CSAMGGASPLHF
>TRBV4-2|few|TRBJ2-2|NA
TGTGCCAGCAGCCAAGATAACGCAGGAGAAAGAACCGGGGAGCTGTTTTTT
CASSQDNAGERTGELFF
>TRBV12-3/TRBV12-4|many|TRBJ1-1|NA
TGTGCCAGCACCCCCGTGGTAGGTTCCTCGAACACTGAAGCTTTCTTT
CASTPVVGSSNTEAFF
>TRBV10-3|few|TRBJ2-1|NA
TGTGCCATCAGTGAGTCCGAGACTCGAGATGAGCAGTTCTTC
CAISESETRDEQFF
>TRBV7-2|NA|TRBJ2-1|NA
TGTGCCAGCACCCCCCGGGGACATTACGAGCAGTTCTTC
CASTPRGHYEQFF
>TRBV6-5|NA|TRBJ1-6|TRBD1
TGTGCCAGCAGTCGACAGGGGGAACCTTATAATTCACCCCTCCACTTT
CASSRQGEPYNSPLHF
>TRBV7-6|NA|TRBJ2-1|NA
TGTGCCAGCAGCTTAGTCCACGGAGGAGGGCCCAACAATGAGCAGTTCTTC
CASSLVHGGGPNNEQFF
>TRBV19|NA|TRBJ2-1|TRBD2
TGTGCCAGTAGACCACTAGCGGGTATTTACAATGAGCAGTTCTTC
CASRPLAGIYNEQFF
>TRBV24-1|few|TRBJ2-7|TRBD1
TGTGCCACCAGTGAGACCGGGACAGGGCGCCACGAGCAGTACTTC
CATSETGTGRHEQYF
>TRBV6-4|NA|TRBJ2-2|NA
TGTGCCAGCAGTGGTAGCGAAACCGGGGAGCTGTTTTTT
CASSGSETGELFF
>TRBV12-3/TRBV12-4|NA|TRBJ2-7|TRBD1
TGTGCCAGCAGTCCAAGAGACAGGGACAACTCCTACGAGCAGTACTTC
CASSPRDRDNSYEQYF
>TRBV6-6|few|TRBJ2-7|NA
TGTGCCAGCAGTGAAACGCCCTACGAGCAGTACTTC
CASSETPYEQYF
>TRBV18|NA|TRBJ2-1|NA
TGTGCCAGCTCAACCCCAGCTGTCTCCTACAATGAGCAGTTCTTC
CASSTPAVSYNEQFF
>TRBV25-1|NA|TRBJ1-2|NA
TGTGCCAGCAGGCTCGGCTATGGCTACACCTTC
CASRLGYGYTF
>TRBV2|NA|TRBJ2-5|TRBD2
TGTGCCAGCAACCTACTAGCGGGGGGACCCGCCCAGTACTTC
CASNLLAGGPAQYF
>TRBV30|few|TRBJ2-3|TRBD1
TGTGCCTGGAGTCGGGACAGGGTATTGGATACGCAGTATTTT
CAWSRDRVLDTQYF
>TRBV27|NA|TRBJ2-2|NA
TGTGCCAGCAGGCTTATACCGGGAACAGGTAGCGGGGAGCTGTTTTTT
CASRLIPGTGSGELFF
>TRBV4-1|NA|TRBJ2-3|NA
TGCGCCAGCAGCCAAGGCCAGACCCCGCAGAGCACAGATACGCAGTATTTT
CASSQGQTPQSTDTQYF
>TRBV5-4|NA|TRBJ2-2|TRBD1
TGTGCCAGCAGCTTGTTCGGGACAGAGGACACCGGGGAGCTGTTTTTT
CASSLFGTEDTGELFF
>TRBV7-9|NA|TRBJ2-1|TRBD2
TGTGCCAGCAGCTATTCCGGGGTCCTAGCGGGCCGACAATACTCCTACAATGAGCAGTTCTTC
CASSYSGVLAGRQYSYNEQFF
>TRBV5-5|NA|TRBJ2-1|NA
TGTGCCAGCAGTGGGGAACATAACAATGAGCAGTTCTTC
CASSGEHNNEQFF
>TRBV5-1|NA|TRBJ2-7|NA
TGCGCCAGCAGCTCGCAGGCGCCGTACGAGCAGTACTTC
CASSSQAPYEQYF
>TRBV19|NA|TRBJ2-1|NA
TGTGCCAGTAGGGGAGGTGGGAATGAGCAGTTCTTC
CASRGGGNEQFF
>TRBV6-5|few|TRBJ1-1|TRBD1
TGTGCCAGCAGTTCACAGGGGGCAGGTTACACTGAAGCTTTCTTT
CASSSQGAGYTEAFF
>TRBV7-9|NA|TRBJ2-1|TRBD2
TGTGCCAGCTTTTGGACTAGCGGGAGGAACGATGAGCAGTTCTTC
CASFWTSGRNDEQFF
>TRBV29-1|NA|TRBJ2-1|TRBD1
TGCAGCGTTGCGACAGGGGACTACAATGAGCAGTTCTTC
CSVATGDYNEQFF
>TRBV4-2|many|TRBJ2-1|TRBD2
TGTGCCAGCAGCCAAGCAGTCGGGGGGAACCCCAATGAGCAGTTCTTC
CASSQAVGGNPNEQFF
>TRBV6-2/TRBV6-3|few|TRBJ2-3|NA
TGTGCCAGCAGTTACCCCGGAGGAACAGATACGCAGTATTTT
CASSYPGGTDTQYF